This TCR beta chain was identified during a study of cytomegalovirus exposure and HLA in healthy donors. Study-level findings and limits: Among TCR beta chains, those listed as cytomegalovirus-associated numbered 164. Diagnosis of cytomegalovirus status made by the classifier reportedly showed high specificity and sensitivity. The likely explanation for a cluster of highly shared sequence variants was sequencing artifact.

This PCR relied on a set of 60 Vbeta primers and 13 Jbeta primers. Only in-frame clones appear in the TCRdb table, and some are missing; sequencing was by immunoSEQ multiplex PCR. The specimen's table records around 97,000 clones. As concerns this clone: Its antigen is undetermined.

The sequenced sample consisted of PBMCs. The clonotype was recovered from a man in his forties in good health and CMV-seronegative.

The CDR3 reads CASSSLDRPYEQYF. The CDR3 DNA is TGTGCCAGCAGCTCCCTCGACAGACCCTACGAGCAGTACTTC. V usage is TRBV7-8 and J usage is TRBJ2-7; the D gene is possibly TRBD1 (5 bases). Between the trimmed V and J ends, which lost 4 bases and 2 bases, there was a span of 12 bases. The CDR3 is 14 amino acids. Germline assignment: CDR1 SGHVS and CDR2 FQNEAQ. The full variable domain, rest sourced from reference TRBV7-8 and TRBJ2-7, is GAGVSQSPRYKVAKRGQDVALRCDPISGHVSLFWYQQALGQGPEFLTYFQNEAQLDKSGLPSDRFFAERPEGSVSTLKIQRTQQEDSAVYLCASSSLDRPYEQYFGPGTRLTVT.